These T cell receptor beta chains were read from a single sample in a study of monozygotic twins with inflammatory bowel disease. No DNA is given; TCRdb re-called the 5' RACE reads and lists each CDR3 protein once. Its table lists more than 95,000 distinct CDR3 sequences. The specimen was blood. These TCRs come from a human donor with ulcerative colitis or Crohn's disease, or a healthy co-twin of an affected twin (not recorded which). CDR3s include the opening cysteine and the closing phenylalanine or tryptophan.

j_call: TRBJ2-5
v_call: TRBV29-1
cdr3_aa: CSVGGGQGLQETQYF

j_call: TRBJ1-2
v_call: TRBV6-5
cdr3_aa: CASITAGSLNYGYTF

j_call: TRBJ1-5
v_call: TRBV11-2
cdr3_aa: CASSSHHRGGEFGNQPQHF

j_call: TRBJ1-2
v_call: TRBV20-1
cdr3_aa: CSARTGGVSRYTF

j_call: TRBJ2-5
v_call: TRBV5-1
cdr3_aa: CATRTSGSQETQYF

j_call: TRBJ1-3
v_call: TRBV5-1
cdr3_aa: CASSSTGTGNTIYF

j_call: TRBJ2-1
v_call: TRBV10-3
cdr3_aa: CAISETGVGNNEQFF

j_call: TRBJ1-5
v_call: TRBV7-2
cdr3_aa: CASSRTGDYQPQHF

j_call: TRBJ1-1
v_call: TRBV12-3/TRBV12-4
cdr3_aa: CASSLDLNTEAFF

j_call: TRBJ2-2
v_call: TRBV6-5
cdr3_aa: CASSTSAPGELFF

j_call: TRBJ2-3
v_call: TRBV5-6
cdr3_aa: CASSVDSTDTQYF

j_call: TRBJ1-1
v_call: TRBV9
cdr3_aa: CASSAIHRGYTEAFF

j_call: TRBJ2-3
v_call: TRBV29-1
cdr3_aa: CSVAAGVGDTQYF

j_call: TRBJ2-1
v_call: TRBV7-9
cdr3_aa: CASSLTSGRFDEQFF

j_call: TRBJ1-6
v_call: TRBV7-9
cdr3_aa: CASSPGQGASPLHF

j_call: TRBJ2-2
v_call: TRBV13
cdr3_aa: CASSLAGLAVNTGELFF

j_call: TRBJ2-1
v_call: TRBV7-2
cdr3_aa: CASSLGVRGNEQFF

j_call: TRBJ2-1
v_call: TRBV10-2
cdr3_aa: CASGRLAGVGYNEQFF

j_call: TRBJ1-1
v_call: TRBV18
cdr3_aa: CASSPMTGASTEAFF

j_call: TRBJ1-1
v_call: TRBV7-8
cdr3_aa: CASSLVARPMNTEAFF

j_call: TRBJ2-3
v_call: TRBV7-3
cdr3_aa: CASSPTDRTDTQYF

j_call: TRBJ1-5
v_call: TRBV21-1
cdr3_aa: CASSKAPPGWVMEPQHF

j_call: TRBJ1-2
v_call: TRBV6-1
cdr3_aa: CASIRTATGWGGYTF

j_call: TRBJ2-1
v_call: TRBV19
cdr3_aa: CATNTRSFNEQFF

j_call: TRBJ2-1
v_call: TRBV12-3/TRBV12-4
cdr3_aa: CASRYIDRDNEQFF

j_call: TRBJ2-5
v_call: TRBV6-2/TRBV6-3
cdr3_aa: CASSYVGPQETQYF

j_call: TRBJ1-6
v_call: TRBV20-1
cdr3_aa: CSAKERDLGNSPLHF

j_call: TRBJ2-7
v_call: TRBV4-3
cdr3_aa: CASSQDSTGGYEQYF

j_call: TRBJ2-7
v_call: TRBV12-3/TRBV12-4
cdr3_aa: CAGLGTEDYEQYF

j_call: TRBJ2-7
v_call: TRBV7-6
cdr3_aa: CASSLKASGQGPYEQYF

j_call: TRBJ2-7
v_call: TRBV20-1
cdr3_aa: CSARKRPEQYF

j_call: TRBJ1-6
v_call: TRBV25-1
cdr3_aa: CASRQDDGNSPLHF

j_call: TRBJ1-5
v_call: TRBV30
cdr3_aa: CACEAQGNLRNQPQHF

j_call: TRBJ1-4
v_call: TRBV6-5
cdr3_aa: CASSTGEKLFF

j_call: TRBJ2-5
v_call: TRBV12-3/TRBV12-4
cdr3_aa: CASSPGTGGQTQYF

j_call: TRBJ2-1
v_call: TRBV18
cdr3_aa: CASSQRDEQFF

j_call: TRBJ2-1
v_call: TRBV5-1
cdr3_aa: CASSEDQGPIRSIEQFF

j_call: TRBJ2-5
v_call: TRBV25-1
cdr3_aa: CASSDLAGGPQETQYF

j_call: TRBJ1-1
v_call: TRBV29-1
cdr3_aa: CSVVSGNTEAFF

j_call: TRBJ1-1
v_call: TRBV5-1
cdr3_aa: CASRFFMNTEAFF

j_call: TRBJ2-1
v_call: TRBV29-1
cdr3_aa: CSVGLESYNEQFF

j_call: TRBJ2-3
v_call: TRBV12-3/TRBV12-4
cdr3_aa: CASSLFETDTQYF

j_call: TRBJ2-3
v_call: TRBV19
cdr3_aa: CASTEGTAGTDTQYF

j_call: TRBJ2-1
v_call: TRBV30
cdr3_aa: CAWSSYRYNEQFF

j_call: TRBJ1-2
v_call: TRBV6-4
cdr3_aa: CASMTGGNYGYTF

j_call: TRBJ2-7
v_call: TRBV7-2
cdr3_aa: CASSPQSGVGYEQYF

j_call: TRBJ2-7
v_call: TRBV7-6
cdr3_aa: CASSFGTSLTYEQYF

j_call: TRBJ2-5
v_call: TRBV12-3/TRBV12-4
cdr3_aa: CASSPRGGQETQYF

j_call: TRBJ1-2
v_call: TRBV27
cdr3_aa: CASRRKQEANYGYTF

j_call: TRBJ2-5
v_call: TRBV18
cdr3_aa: CASSPPAQETQYF

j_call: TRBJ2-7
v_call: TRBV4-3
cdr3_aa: CASSHSKYYEQYF

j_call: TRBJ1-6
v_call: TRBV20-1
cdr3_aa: CSARARGQGYNSPLHF

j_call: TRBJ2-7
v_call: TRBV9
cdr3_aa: CASSVGTGGDYEQYF

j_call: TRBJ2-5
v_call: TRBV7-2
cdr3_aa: CASSYGVLETQYF

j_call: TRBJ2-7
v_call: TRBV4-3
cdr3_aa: CASSRQLSGGASYEQYF